Shown below are 23 T cell receptor beta chains from a single sample sequenced in a study of T cell responses to AZD1222 COVID-19 vaccine. The repertoire was sequenced with immunoSEQ multiplex PCR; TCRdb's copy has only in-frame clones and lacks some. The table includes 54,000 or so clones, roughly 90% detected once. The sequencing used peripheral blood, collected on day 0 of AZD1222 vaccination. These receptors were obtained from an adult in good health.

The chain carries TRBV19 and TRBJ1-4; D is possibly TRBD1 (5 bases). Germline V gene lookup returns CDR1 LNHDA and CDR2 SQIVND (reference sequence). Trimming left V 5 bases short and J 5 bases short, with 12 bases between. CDR3 length equals 14 residues. The CDR3 protein is CASSERWGNEKLFF. CDR3 bases: TGTGCCAGTAGTGAGCGGTGGGGCAATGAAAAACTGTTTTTT. Full variable domain (outside the CDR3, taken from reference TRBV19 and TRBJ1-4): DGGITQSPKYLFRKEGQNVTLSCEQNLNHDAMYWYRQDPGQGLRLIYYSQIVNDFQKGDIAEGYSVSREKKESFPLTVTSAQKNPTAFYLCASSERWGNEKLFFGSGTQLSVL.

J is TRBJ2-3 and V is TRBV20-1; D remains unclear. This CDR3 is 10 amino acids long. V gave up 8 bases and J gave up 5 bases, with 8 bases separating them. Germline V gene lookup returns CDR1 DFQATT and CDR2 SNEGSKA (reference sequence). The CDR3 is CSLVGDTQYF. CDR3 DNA sequence: TGCAGTTTGGTTGGAGATACGCAGTATTTT.

CDR3: CASNTGPGNTIYF. The DNA of the CDR3 is TGTGCCAGCAACACAGGGCCTGGAAACACCATATATTTT. The chain links TRBV11-2 to TRBJ1-3; D is perhaps TRBD1 (6 bases). V was pared by 7 bases and J by 2 bases, with 9 bases between. Germline loops: CDR1 SGHAT, CDR2 FQNNGV. The CDR3 runs 13 residues.

This chain uses TRBV9 with TRBJ2-2, with 14 positions matching TRBD2. CDR1 is SGDLS and CDR2 is YYNGEE in the germline V gene. The CDR3 totals 15 residues. V gave up 3 bases and J gave up 5 bases; unmatched junction bases: 0. DNA for the CDR3: TGTGCCAGCAGCGGGACTAGCGGGAGGACCGGGGAGCTGTTTTTT. Translation: CASSGTSGRTGELFF.

V is TRBV25-1 and J is TRBJ1-2; TRBD1 is a possible D gene (6 bases). The V gene's germline CDR1 is MGHDK and CDR2 SYGVNS. The ends were cut back, 1 base at V and 4 bases at J, with 16 bases in the middle. The CDR3 totals 16 residues. For the CDR3, the DNA is TGTGCCAGCAGTGAATTTAACAGGGCGGGGATCTATGGCTACACCTTC. Protein sequence: CASSEFNRAGIYGYTF.

The rearrangement links TRBV9 to TRBJ2-1; the D call may be TRBD1 or TRBD2 (5 bases each). The CDR3 loop spans 15 amino acids. CDR1 and CDR2 (germline): SGDLS, YYNGEE. Trimming stripped 0 bases from V and 2 bases from J, with 9 bases between. The CDR3 DNA reads as TGTGCCAGCAGCGTAGACGGGACCCCCTACAATGAGCAGTTCTTC. This sequence encodes CASSVDGTPYNEQFF.

V usage is TRBV5-1 and J usage is TRBJ2-1; D may match TRBD1 or TRBD2 (5 bases each). This CDR3 comprises 15 residues. CDR1 is SGHRS, CDR2 YFSETQ, per germline. V lost 1 base and J 5 bases, leaving 13 bases between the germline ends. The CDR3 nucleotides are TGCGCCAGCAGCTTGCTGGGGGAGTCAGACAATGAGCAGTTCTTC. It is translated as CASSLLGESDNEQFF.

This chain uses TRBV7-8 with TRBJ2-7; D possibly uses TRBD1 or TRBD2 (7 bases each). The CDR3 is 16 amino acids. From germline, CDR1 is SGHVS and CDR2 FQNEAQ. V was clipped by 5 bases and J by 5 bases, with 22 bases between them. CDR3 bases: TGTGCCAGCAGCATCAGGGGGGGGACTTCTCATCACGAGCAGTACTTC. Residues: CASSIRGGTSHHEQYF.

This chain links TRBV6-1 with TRBJ2-1; 9 bases align to TRBD1. CDR3 length: 14 amino acids. With 3 bases clipped from V and 8 bases from J, the junction kept 5 bases outside the gene matches. The germline V gene encodes CDR1 MNHNS and CDR2 SASEGT. The CDR3 DNA reads as TGTGCCAGCAGTGATCCGGGACAGGGCGATGAGCAGTTCTTC. Translating gives CASSDPGQGDEQFF.

This chain connects TRBV18 to TRBJ2-1; no clear D. Trimming removed 3 bases from V and 8 bases from J, with 11 bases in between. Germline CDR1 and CDR2: KGHSH and LQKENI. This CDR3 has 13 amino acids. CDR3 loop: CASSPALQDEQFF. The CDR3 coding sequence is TGTGCCAGCTCACCCGCTCTCCAGGATGAGCAGTTCTTC.

This clone was seen only once. J is TRBJ2-6 and V is TRBV28; D uncertain. Trimming cost V 2 bases and J 2 bases, with 4 bases left between them. Germline lookup yields CDR1 MDHEN and CDR2 SYDVKM. The CDR3 spans 14 residues. Here the CDR3 DNA reads TGTGCCAGCAGTTTAGCGGCTGGGGCCAACGTCCTGACTTTC. This translates into CASSLAAGANVLTF.

This clone has a single count. V gene TRBV5-1 combines with J gene TRBJ2-7, with D perhaps assigned TRBD1 or TRBD2 (5 bases each). There are 16 residues in the CDR3. V was cut by 4 bases and J by 0 bases, with 17 bases left in between. Germline CDR1 SGHRS, CDR2 YFSETQ. CDR3 DNA sequence: TGCGCCAGCAGCGTTGGTAATGGGGGATACTCCTACGAGCAGTACTTC. It is translated as CASSVGNGGYSYEQYF.

The chain employs TRBV7-2 and TRBJ1-1; 9 bases fit TRBD1. Trimming removed 2 bases from V and 4 bases from J; junction bases left unmatched: 8. The V gene's germline CDR1 is SGHTA and CDR2 FQGNSA. This CDR3 contains 16 residues. CDR3 protein: CASSLYGTGSSTEAFF. CDR3 DNA sequence: TGTGCCAGCAGCTTATACGGGACAGGGAGTTCCACTGAAGCTTTCTTT.

The V and J genes are TRBV27 and TRBJ2-7; TRBD2 might be the D (5 bases). Trimming shortened V by 6 bases and J by 3 bases, and 18 bases separated the two germline ends. Germline V CDR1 and CDR2: MNHEY, SMNVEV (reference sequence). The CDR3 contains 15 residues. CDR3 in DNA: TGTGCCAGCAGCACAACCCTAAAAGGAGGCTACGAGCAGTACTTC. It is translated as CASSTTLKGGYEQYF.

V and J are TRBV5-1 and TRBJ1-4; D possibly corresponds to TRBD1 (5 bases). V lost 4 bases and J 0 bases, leaving 10 bases between the germline ends. The germline CDR1 and CDR2 sequences are SGHRS and YFSETQ. This CDR3 is 15 amino acids long. The CDR3: CASSRGGSTNEKLFF. The CDR3 DNA is TGCGCCAGCAGCCGCGGGGGTTCAACTAATGAAAAACTGTTTTTT.

This chain joins TRBV18 and TRBJ1-6; weak D call: TRBD1 (6 bases). Germline CDR1 is KGHSH and CDR2 is LQKENI. Trimming cost V 3 bases and J 8 bases, with 17 bases left between them. The CDR3 is 16 residues long. The CDR3 loop is CASSPYGTGIDSPLHF. The CDR3 DNA is TGTGCCAGCTCACCTTATGGAACAGGGATCGATTCACCCCTCCACTTT.

This chain joins TRBV6-1 and TRBJ1-5; D unclear. V was pared by 3 bases and J by 4 bases, with 1 base between. The CDR3 has 11 residues. Germline CDR1 MNHNS, CDR2 SASEGT. The CDR3 DNA sequence: TGTGCCAGCAGTGATAATCAGCCCCAGCATTTT. Translated: CASSDNQPQHF.

This clone has just one count. The V gene is TRBV9, the J gene TRBJ2-3, with D perhaps TRBD2 (6 bases). This CDR3 spans 17 amino acids. Between the trimmed V and J ends, which lost 0 bases and 4 bases, there was a span of 18 bases. CDR1 and CDR2 (germline): SGDLS, YYNGEE. The CDR3 sequence: CASSVGRAPGGADTQYF. The CDR3 nucleotides read TGTGCCAGCAGCGTAGGGAGGGCCCCCGGGGGAGCAGATACGCAGTATTTT.

This chain uses TRBV3-1 (or the pseudogene TRBV3-2) with TRBJ2-1, with D possibly matching TRBD2 (5 bases). The germline V and J ends were trimmed by 2 bases and 6 bases, with 11 bases remaining between them. CDR3 size: 14 residues. The V gene's germline CDR1 is LGHDT and CDR2 YNNKEL (reference sequence). As DNA, the CDR3 is TGTGCCAGCAGCCAACGAACTAGGACCAATGAGCAGTTCTTC. This encodes CASSQRTRTNEQFF.

The chain combines TRBV28 with TRBJ1-2; D unresolved. The CDR3 has 11 residues. Germline-derived CDR1 and CDR2 are MDHEN and SYDVKM. Trimming took off 10 bases at V and 0 bases at J, with 6 bases between the two ends. The CDR3 reads CAILANYGYTF. CDR3 nucleotides: TGTGCCATTCTAGCTAACTATGGCTACACCTTC.

This chain joins TRBV7-8 and TRBJ2-4, with 8 nucleotides matching TRBD2. J gave up 6 bases and V 1 base, and 2 bases lay outside the gene matches. The CDR3 sequence is 14 residues long. Per the germline V gene, CDR1 is SGHVS and CDR2 is FQNEAQ. The CDR3 is CASSLDAGGNIQYF. The CDR3 coding sequence is TGTGCCAGCAGCTTAGATGCGGGAGGAAACATTCAGTACTTC.

V and J are TRBV5-1 and TRBJ2-2, with 7 bases that match TRBD1. The CDR3 extends over 15 amino acids. Looked up from germline, CDR1 is SGHRS and CDR2 is YFSETQ. V was clipped by 4 bases and J by 3 bases; unmatched bases: 6. In nucleotides, the CDR3 is TGCGCCAGCAGCCAGGACAGGCCGGACACCGGGGAGCTGTTTTTT. It codes for CASSQDRPDTGELFF. Full variable domain (rest looked up from reference TRBV5-1 and TRBJ2-2): KAGVTQTPRYLIKTRGQQVTLSCSPISGHRSVSWYQQTPGQGLQFLFEYFSETQRNKGNFPGRFSGRQFSNSRSEMNVSTLELGDSALYLCASSQDRPDTGELFFGEGSRLTVL.

The chain employs TRBV7-3 and TRBJ2-5; D is undetermined. V shed 2 bases and J shed 0 bases, with 4 bases lying between them. The length of the CDR3 is 13 residues. From germline, CDR1 is SGHTA and CDR2 FQGTGA. Here the CDR3 reads CASSLRNQETQYF. The CDR3 bases are TGTGCCAGCAGCTTACGGAACCAAGAGACCCAGTACTTC.